This T cell receptor beta chain was captured in a study of T-cell reconstitution after alpha-beta-depleted transplantation in children. Study outcomes and limitations: For some patients, TCRbeta diversity was high at day 60 because of recipient T cells and thymic progenitors that survived. One year after transplant, T-cell counts and diversity came mostly from newly produced T cells. The study reportedly traced alpha-beta T cells about two months after transplant to several hundred expanded graft clones.

Researchers prepared the TCRbeta library using unique molecular identifiers, the study reports. TCRdb re-called the PCR reads through MiXCR, storing one row per CDR3 protein. The sample comprises about 180,000 distinct CDR3 sequences, around 10% of which are singletons, and over 10% rests with the top ten. This clonotype has a count of ten or more. Its antigen is unknown. V shed 5 bases, J shed 7 bases, and the junction held 16 bases outside the gene matches. The CDR3 sequence is 16 residues long. From germline, CDR1 is WSHSY and CDR2 SAAADI. Sample: PBMCs, taken before TCRalphabeta/CD19-depleted stem cell transplant. This TCR was recovered from a boy between 2 and 10 years old with acute myeloid leukemia, due to receive a stem cell transplant. The chain joins TRBV10-2 to TRBJ2-7, with TRBD2 matching over 8 bases. The CDR3, as DNA: TGCGCCAGCAGTTCCGTCAGTGGGGCGGGAGGTAGGGAGCAGTACTTC. This gives the protein CASSSVSGAGGREQYF.